This entry lists 27 T cell receptor beta chains sequenced from one sample in a study of cytomegalovirus exposure and HLA in healthy donors. This PCR relied on a set of 60 Vbeta primers and 13 Jbeta primers. The protocol was immunoSEQ multiplex PCR, while the TCRdb copy is restricted to in-frame clones and leaves out a portion. This sample has roughly 190,000 clones, with about four fifths found just once. Material for sequencing was PBMCs. Every receptor here comes from a woman between 18 and 29 years old in good health and CMV-seronegative.

This sequence joins TRBV15 and TRBJ1-2; D uncertain. The CDR3 contains 13 residues. Germline values: CDR1 LNHNV, CDR2 YYDKDF (reference sequence). Trimming took 3 bases from V and 3 from J, leaving 8 bases between them. The CDR3 coding sequence is TGTGCCACCAGCAGGATTAGTGACTATGGCTACACCTTC. It translates to CATSRISDYGYTF.

The chain couples TRBV19 to TRBJ1-3; D gene ambiguous. Trimming cost V 2 bases and J 3 bases, with 8 bases left between them. This CDR3 has 14 residues. Looked up from germline, CDR1 is LNHDA and CDR2 is SQIVND (reference sequence). Written as DNA, the CDR3 is TGTGCCAGTAGTATAACCTCGAGTGGAAACACCATATATTTT. It yields the protein CASSITSSGNTIYF.

This rearrangement joins TRBV11-2 to TRBJ2-3; the match to TRBD1 covers 8 bases. This CDR3 is 17 amino acids long. Losses at the gene ends were 1 base for V and 0 bases for J; bases not matched to a gene: 6. Germline CDR1 reads SGHAT; CDR2 reads FQNNGV. The CDR3 spells CASSLVQGAHSTDTQYF. DNA of the CDR3: TGTGCCAGCAGCTTAGTCCAGGGGGCTCATAGCACAGATACGCAGTATTTT. Complete variable domain (other parts from reference TRBV11-2 and TRBJ2-3): EAGVAQSPRYKIIEKRQSVAFWCNPISGHATLYWYQQILGQGPKLLIQFQNNGVVDDSQLPKDRFSAERLKGVDSTLKIQPAKLEDSAVYLCASSLVQGAHSTDTQYFGPGTRLTVL.

The genes are TRBV4-3 and TRBJ2-1; 13 nucleotides agree with TRBD2. CDR1 is LGHNA, CDR2 YSLEER, per germline. Trimming at V came to 0 bases and at J to 4 bases, leaving 12 bases not matched to a gene. The CDR3 extends over 20 amino acids. This CDR3 reads CASSQEPQGTSGTKYNEQFF. The CDR3 bases are TGCGCCAGCAGCCAAGAACCCCAAGGGACTAGCGGGACAAAGTACAATGAGCAGTTCTTC.

The chain carries TRBV9 and TRBJ1-4; 8 nucleotides agree with TRBD1. The trim removed 3 bases at V and 4 bases at J, leaving 8 bases unmatched. The germline gives CDR1 SGDLS, CDR2 YYNGEE. This CDR3 is 16 amino acids long. In DNA form, the CDR3 reads TGTGCCAGCAGCGCGCCGGGACAGGCTTATAATGAAAAACTGTTTTTT. It translates to CASSAPGQAYNEKLFF.

The rearrangement uses TRBV28 and TRBJ1-1, with D possibly being TRBD1 (6 bases). V dropped 6 bases and J dropped 0 bases, with 11 bases sitting between them. Germline loops: CDR1 MDHEN, CDR2 SYDVKM. This CDR3 spans 14 amino acids. The CDR3 protein is CASSLQGMNTEAFF. Written as DNA, the CDR3 is TGTGCCAGCAGCCTCCAGGGGATGAACACTGAAGCTTTCTTT.

There are a few counts of this clone. This chain joins TRBV6-1 and TRBJ1-5; D is undetermined. Germline V CDR1 and CDR2: MNHNS, SASEGT. The CDR3 is 12 amino acids. V lost 6 bases and J lost 2, with 5 bases in between. CDR3 in amino acids: CASRAGNQPQHF. The CDR3 DNA sequence: TGTGCCAGCAGGGCGGGCAATCAGCCCCAGCATTTT.

The chain has TRBV20-1 and TRBJ1-1, with D uncertain. CDR3 length: 11 residues. The V end lost 7 bases, the J end lost 0 bases, and 6 bases lay between the germline ends. Germline CDR1 reads DFQATT; CDR2 reads SNEGSKA (reference sequence). In nucleotides, the CDR3 is TGCAGTGTCAGAATGAACACTGAAGCTTTCTTT. This sequence encodes CSVRMNTEAFF.

At least ten counts were recorded for this clone. The chain couples TRBV6-6 to TRBJ2-7, with D tentatively TRBD1 (6 bases). V was cut by 4 bases and J by 1 base, with 8 bases left in between. This CDR3 comprises 13 residues. Germline CDR1 MNHNY, CDR2 SVGAGI (reference sequence). CDR3 residues: CASSWDKSYEQYV. In nucleotides, the CDR3 is TGTGCCAGCAGTTGGGACAAATCCTACGAGCAGTACGTC.

This clone is a singleton in its sample. This chain uses TRBV10-3 with TRBJ2-5, with D unresolved. With 4 bases removed from V and 5 bases from J, the gap between germline ends came to 11 bases. CDR3 length: 13 amino acids. Per the germline V gene, CDR1 is ENHRY and CDR2 is SYGVKD. The CDR3 reads CAISGPVGETQYF. Here the CDR3 DNA reads TGTGCCATCAGTGGCCCAGTCGGGGAGACCCAGTACTTC.

The genes are TRBV10-3 and TRBJ2-1; 7 bases align to TRBD2. The length of the CDR3 is 17 residues. Per germline, CDR1 ENHRY and CDR2 SYGVKD. J lost 6 bases, V lost 3 bases, and 14 bases had no gene match. CDR3 nucleotides: TGTGCCATCAGTGACCCGACGACTAGCTCACAGGCCAATGAGCAGTTCTTC. This encodes CAISDPTTSSQANEQFF.

By its share, this clone is medium-sized. The chain uses TRBV6-4 and TRBJ2-3; D is perhaps TRBD2 (5 bases). This CDR3 has 14 residues. Germline lookup yields CDR1 MRHNA and CDR2 SNTAGT. V was cut by 3 bases and J by 3 bases, with 10 bases left in between. CDR3 amino acids: CASSEEVGTDTQYF. Here the CDR3 DNA reads TGTGCCAGCAGTGAGGAGGTGGGAACAGATACGCAGTATTTT.

V and J are TRBV28 and TRBJ1-2, with 8 bases matching TRBD1. CDR1 is MDHEN and CDR2 is SYDVKM in the germline V gene. The CDR3 runs 13 residues. J was trimmed by 4 bases and V by 6 bases; bases with no gene match: 4. The CDR3 region is CASSRGTGYGYTF. The CDR3 DNA reads TGTGCCAGCAGCCGAGGGACAGGCTATGGCTACACCTTC.

This chain links TRBV6-1 with TRBJ2-3; TRBD1 might be the D (7 bases). CDR3 size: 16 residues. With 1 base removed from V and 7 bases from J, the gap between germline ends came to 18 bases. Germline V lookup: CDR1 MNHNS, CDR2 SASEGT. CDR3 residues: CASSEVGGGNGYTQYF. In nucleotides, the CDR3 is TGTGCCAGCAGTGAAGTAGGAGGGGGCAATGGATATACGCAGTATTTT.

The chain carries TRBV7-2 and TRBJ2-7, with TRBD1 identical over 7 bases. Germline V lookup: CDR1 SGHTA, CDR2 FQGNSA. The CDR3 has 13 residues. Losses at the gene ends were 5 bases for V and 0 bases for J; bases not matched to a gene: 1. CDR3 DNA: TGTGCCAGCAGCCGGGACAGCTCCTACGAGCAGTACTTC. Translating it yields CASSRDSSYEQYF.

V and J are TRBV5-1 and TRBJ1-1; D not resolved. The ends were cut back, 0 bases at V and 1 base at J, with 22 bases in the middle. The CDR3 spans 19 residues. Germline V gene lookup returns CDR1 SGHRS and CDR2 YFSETQ. The DNA of the CDR3 is TGCGCCAGCAGCTTGGCGTTGATTACGGGGAGTGTGAAGAACACTGAAGCTTTCTTT. Its translation is CASSLALITGSVKNTEAFF.

This chain links TRBV28 with TRBJ2-2; no firm D call. Per the germline V gene, CDR1 is MDHEN and CDR2 is SYDVKM. There are 15 residues in the CDR3. The V end was cut by 3 bases, the J end by 2 bases, with 10 bases between. Here the CDR3 reads CASSFPGANTGELFF. CDR3 nucleotide sequence: TGTGCCAGCAGTTTCCCTGGAGCAAACACCGGGGAGCTGTTTTTT.

The chain has TRBV30 and TRBJ1-3; weak D call: TRBD1 (6 bases). The germline V gene has CDR1 GTSNPN and CDR2 SVGIG (reference sequence). The CDR3 is 13 residues long. Trimming removed 4 bases from V and 0 bases from J, with 7 bases in between. The CDR3 nucleotides are TGTGCCTGGACAGGGGACTCTGGAAACACCATATATTTT. Amino acids: CAWTGDSGNTIYF.

This chain joins TRBV7-2 and TRBJ2-3; maybe TRBD2 (7 bases). Germline V gene lookup returns CDR1 SGHTA and CDR2 FQGNSA. V lost 5 bases to trimming and J lost 2 bases, with 17 bases between them. The CDR3 covers 16 residues. The CDR3 DNA reads TGTGCCAGCAGCCCCGAGGGGGGGGCCACCACAGATACGCAGTATTTT. Amino acids: CASSPEGGATTDTQYF. Supplemented by reference TRBV7-2 and TRBJ2-3, the full variable domain reads GAGVSQSPSNKVTEKGKDVELRCDPISGHTALYWYRQSLGQGLEFLIYFQGNSAPDKSGLPSDRFSAERTGGSVSTLTIQRTQQEDSAVYLCASSPEGGATTDTQYFGPGTRLTVL.

The chain uses TRBV28 and TRBJ1-5; D unclear. Germline CDR1 MDHEN, CDR2 SYDVKM. V was shortened by 5 bases and J by 4 bases, with 9 bases between the two germline ends. The CDR3 is made up of 13 amino acids. CDR3 DNA: TGTGCCAGCAGTCCCCCCAATAATCAGCCCCAGCATTTT. Translating gives CASSPPNNQPQHF.

This clone appeared a few times. This chain joins TRBV9 and TRBJ2-1, with 13 nucleotides matching TRBD2. Germline lookup yields CDR1 SGDLS and CDR2 YYNGEE. CDR3 length: 17 amino acids. J gave up 0 bases and V 4 bases, and 4 bases lay outside the gene matches. The CDR3 bases are TGTGCCAGCAGCCCGAGGACTAGCGGGAGCTCCTACAATGAGCAGTTCTTC. This sequence encodes CASSPRTSGSSYNEQFF.

This chain links TRBV29-1 with TRBJ2-5, with a tentative D call TRBD2 (5 bases). Germline CDR1 reads SQVTM; CDR2 reads ANQGSEA. This CDR3 has 17 residues. V shed 0 bases and J shed 2 bases, with 19 bases lying between them. CDR3 region: CSVEDPLTLGAQETQYF. The CDR3 bases are TGCAGCGTTGAAGATCCCCTTACACTAGGAGCGCAAGAGACCCAGTACTTC.

The chain uses TRBV11-3 and TRBJ2-5; 11 positions match TRBD2. Germline-derived CDR1 and CDR2 are SGHNT and YENEEA. V lost 5 bases to trimming and J lost 7 bases; unmatched junction nucleotides: 9. The CDR3 has 15 residues. CDR3 amino acids: CASSGGLAEPWTQYF. The DNA for the CDR3 is TGTGCCAGCAGCGGGGGACTAGCGGAACCGTGGACCCAGTACTTC.

The chain combines TRBV12-5 with TRBJ2-1; 12 bases agree with TRBD1. This CDR3 has 23 residues. In germline, CDR1 is LGHNT, CDR2 FRNRAP. V dropped 1 base and J dropped 7; count of bases not matched to a gene: 26. DNA for the CDR3: TGTGCTAGTGGTTTGGGTCGGGACAGGGGGCTAAACCGCCCTAGCGGGACAGCGAATGAGCAGTTCTTC. Encoded protein: CASGLGRDRGLNRPSGTANEQFF.

The CDR3 DNA sequence: TGTGCCAGCAGCTCTGAGGTAGCGGGATTCTCCTACGAGCAGTACTTC. Its translation is CASSSEVAGFSYEQYF. This sequence joins TRBV11-2 and TRBJ2-7; 8 nucleotides align to TRBD2. Germline V lookup: CDR1 SGHAT, CDR2 FQNNGV. The CDR3 loop spans 16 amino acids. With 4 bases clipped from V and 0 bases from J, the junction kept 8 bases outside the gene matches.

The chain employs TRBV4-3 and TRBJ2-1; 7 bases line up with TRBD1. The CDR3 covers 13 residues. The V segment lost 1 base and the J segment 15 bases; nucleotides outside the gene matches: 9. The germline gives CDR1 LGHNA, CDR2 YSLEER. CDR3 sequence (DNA): TGCGCCAGCAGCCAAGTAGCGCGAGGGGGCAGGTTCTTC. Its protein product is CASSQVARGGRFF.

DNA of the CDR3: TGCGCCAGCAGCCAGCGCCACACTGAAGCTTTCTTT. It codes for CASSQRHTEAFF. The chain links TRBV4-1 to TRBJ1-1; D ambiguous. V lost 3 bases and J 3 bases, leaving 5 bases between the germline ends. The CDR3 has 12 amino acids. Germline V CDR1 and CDR2: MGHRA, YSYEKL.